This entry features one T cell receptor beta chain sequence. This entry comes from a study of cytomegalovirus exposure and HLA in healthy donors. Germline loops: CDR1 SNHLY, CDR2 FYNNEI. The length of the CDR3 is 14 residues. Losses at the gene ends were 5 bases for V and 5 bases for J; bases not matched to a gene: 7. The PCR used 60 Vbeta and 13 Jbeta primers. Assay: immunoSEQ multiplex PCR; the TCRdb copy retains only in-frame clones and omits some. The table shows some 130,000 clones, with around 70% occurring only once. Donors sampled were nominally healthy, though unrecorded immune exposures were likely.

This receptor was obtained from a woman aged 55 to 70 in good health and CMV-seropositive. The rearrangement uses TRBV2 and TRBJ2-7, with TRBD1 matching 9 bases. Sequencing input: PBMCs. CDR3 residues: CASSTGTGRNEQYF. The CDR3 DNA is TGTGCCAGCAGTACCGGGACAGGGAGAAACGAGCAGTACTTC.